Presented here are 26 T cell receptor beta chains from one specimen sequenced in a study of radiation and T cells in renal cell carcinoma. TCRdb's table, derived via immunoSEQ multiplex PCR, lists solely in-frame clones and lacks some. In the table there are 150,000 to 200,000 clones, around 90% of which are singletons. Time point described: blood 4 weeks post-SBRT, at nephrectomy. Treatment of the sample: 15 Gy SBRT to primary tumor, nephrectomy 4 weeks later. The starting material was blood, obtained from a patient whose treatment included radiotherapy and nephrectomy. The receptors stem from a woman between 50 and 59 years old with renal cell carcinoma.

V and J are TRBV7-8 and TRBJ1-2; 9 nucleotides line up with TRBD1. Trimming took 4 bases from V and 8 from J; bases not matched to a gene: 11. The CDR3 is 15 residues long. Germline CDR1 SGHVS, CDR2 FQNEAQ. This chain's CDR3 is CASSSRRTGAVGYTF. The CDR3 DNA is TGTGCCAGCAGCTCACGCCGGACAGGGGCGGTCGGCTACACCTTC.

The chain combines TRBV4-2 with TRBJ2-5; D may be TRBD2 (6 bases). The CDR3 contains 14 residues. V gave up 0 bases and J gave up 4 bases, with 9 bases separating them. Germline CDR1 LGHNA, CDR2 YNFKEQ. DNA of the CDR3: TGTGCCAGCAGCCAAGATGGTAGCGGAGAGACCCAGTACTTC. Translating it yields CASSQDGSGETQYF.

This chain uses TRBV18 with TRBJ2-4; unclear D gene. This CDR3 spans 16 amino acids. The V end lost 4 bases, the J end lost 0 bases, and 13 bases lay between the germline ends. Germline CDR1 is KGHSH and CDR2 is LQKENI. CDR3 coding DNA: TGTGCCAGCTCACTAACAGACCTACTAGCCAAAAACATTCAGTACTTC. Residues: CASSLTDLLAKNIQYF.

V is TRBV5-4 and J is TRBJ2-5, with 11 bases that match TRBD2. The CDR3 has 16 residues. Germline V gene sequence: CDR1 SGHNT, CDR2 YYREEE (reference sequence). V lost 4 bases to trimming and J lost 5 bases; unmatched junction nucleotides: 10. In DNA form, the CDR3 reads TGTGCCAGCAGCCTCAATAGCGGGGGGGCCGGGGAGACCCAGTACTTC. As protein: CASSLNSGGAGETQYF.

The J gene is TRBJ1-2, the V gene TRBV7-3; no reliable D call. V was shortened by 5 bases and J by 8 bases, with 12 bases between the two germline ends. Germline V gene sequence: CDR1 SGHTA, CDR2 FQGTGA. The CDR3 consists of 12 residues. The CDR3 is CASSLDGLGYTF. CDR3 nucleotide sequence: TGTGCCAGCAGCCTGGACGGCTTGGGCTACACCTTC.

The rearrangement links TRBV15 to TRBJ2-7, with TRBD2 matching 10 bases. This CDR3 has 16 amino acids. Trimming cost V 1 base and J 7 bases; bases outside gene matches: 10. CDR1 and CDR2 (germline): LNHNV, YYDKDF (reference sequence). CDR3 bases: TGTGCCACCAGCAGAGGACTAGCGGGCCTCTGGCGGGAGCAGTACTTC. This codes for CATSRGLAGLWREQYF.

The V gene is TRBV25-1, the J gene TRBJ2-4, with 14 bases matching TRBD2. V shed 2 bases, J shed 8 bases, and the junction held 5 bases outside the gene matches. The length of the CDR3 is 16 residues. Looked up from germline, CDR1 is MGHDK and CDR2 is SYGVNS. The CDR3 region has the DNA TGTGCCAGCAGTGAAATGACTAGCGGGGGGGGAGACATTCAGTACTTC. This encodes CASSEMTSGGGDIQYF.

This clone was observed a single time. The chain carries TRBV6-1 and TRBJ1-2; TRBD1 matches 7 bases. The V gene's germline CDR1 is MNHNS and CDR2 SASEGT. The CDR3 contains 13 residues. J lost 4 bases, V lost 6 bases, and 5 bases had no gene match. CDR3 in amino acids: CASSYDRAYGYTF. The CDR3 nucleotides read TGTGCCAGCAGCTATGACAGGGCCTATGGCTACACCTTC.

V and J are TRBV6-6 and TRBJ2-5, with 9 bases fitting TRBD1. The CDR3 is 12 residues long. V lost 5 bases and J lost 5; bases outside the gene matches: 0. Germline V gene lookup returns CDR1 MNHNY and CDR2 SVGAGI (reference sequence). The CDR3: CASSGQGETQYF. CDR3 bases: TGTGCCAGCAGTGGACAGGGGGAGACCCAGTACTTC.

The CDR3 DNA sequence: TGTGCCAGCTTGGAGGTTCCGAACACTGAAGCTTTCTTT. Its translation is CASLEVPNTEAFF. The gene calls are TRBV7-2 and TRBJ1-1; D unclear. Germline-derived CDR1 and CDR2 are SGHTA and FQGNSA. The CDR3 loop spans 13 amino acids. Trimming pared 8 bases from V and 1 base from J, leaving 11 bases between. Combining the CDR3 with reference TRBV7-2 and TRBJ1-1 gives the whole variable domain GAGVSQSPSNKVTEKGKDVELRCDPISGHTALYWYRQSLGQGLEFLIYFQGNSAPDKSGLPSDRFSAERTGGSVSTLTIQRTQQEDSAVYLCASLEVPNTEAFFGQGTRLTVV.

The rearrangement joins TRBV7-9 to TRBJ1-1; D call uncertain. This CDR3 contains 13 residues. The germline gives CDR1 SEHNR, CDR2 FQNEAQ (reference sequence). Trimming removed 1 base from V and 5 bases from J, with 8 bases in between. Here the CDR3 DNA reads TGTGCCAGCAGCTTAGGGCAGAGGACTGAAGCTTTCTTT. Translating it yields CASSLGQRTEAFF.

The rearrangement joins TRBV7-8 to TRBJ1-2; 7 bases agree with TRBD1. V shed 5 bases and J 3 bases; nucleotides not matched to a gene: 12. CDR3 length equals 16 residues. Germline V gene data show CDR1 as SGHVS and CDR2 as FQNEAQ. CDR3 DNA sequence: TGTGCCAGCAGCAACATCGACAGGGCGCCTTACTATGGCTACACCTTC. Translation: CASSNIDRAPYYGYTF.

This rearrangement joins TRBV30 to TRBJ1-4, with TRBD1 matching 7 bases. V was pared by 3 bases and J by 2 bases, with 21 bases of the junction left unmatched. The CDR3 spans 20 residues. Germline lookup yields CDR1 GTSNPN and CDR2 SVGIG (reference sequence). CDR3 sequence (DNA): TGTGCCTGGAGGGCTCATACAGGGGATCTTCTAAACCCTACTAATGAAAAACTGTTTTTT. Residues: CAWRAHTGDLLNPTNEKLFF.

The gene calls are TRBV5-4 and TRBJ2-2, with 11 nucleotides matching TRBD1. This CDR3 spans 17 amino acids. Germline-derived CDR1 and CDR2 are SGHNT and YYREEE (reference sequence). Losses at the gene ends were 3 bases for V and 1 base for J; bases not matched to a gene: 5. The CDR3 loop reads CASSWGTGGLNTGELFF. CDR3 coding DNA: TGTGCCAGCAGCTGGGGGACAGGGGGATTGAACACCGGGGAGCTGTTTTTT.

As to this clone: Within the sample, other DNA sequences also encode this same CDR3. V and J are TRBV18 and TRBJ2-1, with TRBD2 as a possible D gene (6 bases). The CDR3 runs to 14 residues. Germline assignment: CDR1 KGHSH and CDR2 LQKENI. Trimming stripped 3 bases from V and 4 bases from J, with 10 bases between. The CDR3 protein is CASSPGLQYNEQFF. The CDR3, as DNA: TGTGCCAGCTCACCGGGACTGCAATACAATGAGCAGTTCTTC.

This clone was recorded once. V is TRBV7-2 and J is TRBJ2-7; 8 bases match TRBD2. In germline, CDR1 is SGHTA, CDR2 FQGNSA. The CDR3 covers 15 residues. The V segment lost 3 bases and the J segment 7 bases; nucleotides outside the gene matches: 11. Here the CDR3 reads CASSFQRGSPREQYF. The CDR3 DNA sequence: TGTGCCAGCAGCTTTCAGCGGGGGAGCCCCCGAGAGCAGTACTTC.

The rearrangement uses TRBV6-6 and TRBJ2-7; D gene ambiguous. Germline CDR1 reads MNHNY; CDR2 reads SVGAGI (reference sequence). CDR3 length: 13 amino acids. V was clipped by 6 bases and J by 2 bases, with 11 bases between them. The CDR3 nucleotides are TGTGCCAGCAGCAACCGAGGAGCCTACGAGCAGTACTTC. This encodes CASSNRGAYEQYF.

The rearrangement links TRBV6-1 to TRBJ2-7; no reliable D call. V was trimmed by 2 bases and J by 2 bases, leaving 13 bases between them. The CDR3 has 15 residues. Germline CDR1 reads MNHNS; CDR2 reads SASEGT. The CDR3 sequence is CASSEHGKVTYEQYF. In nucleotides, the CDR3 is TGTGCCAGCAGTGAACATGGAAAAGTTACCTACGAGCAGTACTTC.

Here the CDR3 DNA reads TGTGCCAGCAGCTTATCCCCTAGCGCCGAGCAGTACTTC. Translated, it gives CASSLSPSAEQYF. This sequence joins TRBV11-2 and TRBJ2-7; a possible D gene is TRBD2 (6 bases). Trimming cost V 2 bases and J 6 bases, with 11 bases left between them. This CDR3 region has 13 residues. Germline V lookup: CDR1 SGHAT, CDR2 FQNNGV.

V gene TRBV5-6 combines with J gene TRBJ2-7, with TRBD1 identical over 7 bases. There are 14 residues in the CDR3. The J segment lost 2 bases and the V segment lost 1 base, leaving 3 bases of the junction unmatched. From germline, CDR1 is SGHDT and CDR2 YYEEEE. The CDR3 sequence: CASSLWDSPYEQYF. The CDR3 DNA follows: TGTGCCAGCAGCTTGTGGGACAGTCCCTACGAGCAGTACTTC.

V gene TRBV4-3 combines with J gene TRBJ2-1, with D uncertain. Germline V gene lookup returns CDR1 LGHNA and CDR2 YSLEER. This CDR3 is 14 amino acids long. The V end lost 5 bases, the J end lost 0 bases, and 8 bases lay between the germline ends. The CDR3 loop is CASSGHSSYNEQFF. CDR3 bases: TGCGCCAGCAGCGGGCATAGCTCCTACAATGAGCAGTTCTTC.

The chain has TRBV29-1 and TRBJ1-2, with 10 nucleotides matching TRBD1. Germline assignment: CDR1 SQVTM and CDR2 ANQGSEA. V was clipped by 4 bases and J by 4 bases; unmatched bases: 6. The CDR3 contains 14 residues. The CDR3 coding sequence is TGCAGCGTTGCCCGGGACAGGGGCGGCTATGGCTACACCTTC. This sequence encodes CSVARDRGGYGYTF.

This chain uses TRBV20-1 with TRBJ2-1, with D tentatively TRBD2 (5 bases). Germline V CDR1 and CDR2: DFQATT, SNEGSKA (reference sequence). V lost 5 bases and J lost 8, with 10 bases in between. The CDR3 is 11 amino acids. The CDR3 loop is CSAELVDEQFF. CDR3 DNA sequence: TGCAGTGCTGAACTAGTTGATGAGCAGTTCTTC.

The chain couples TRBV25-1 to TRBJ1-1; TRBD1 is a possible D gene (6 bases). Germline V gene lookup returns CDR1 MGHDK and CDR2 SYGVNS. The CDR3 is made up of 14 amino acids. The V gene lost 0 bases and the J gene lost 10 bases, with 15 bases spanning the gap. CDR3: CASSEYWGGAAAFF. In DNA form, the CDR3 reads TGTGCCAGCAGTGAATATTGGGGGGGCGCGGCAGCTTTCTTT. Looking up the rest from reference TRBV25-1 and TRBJ1-1 gives the full variable domain: EADIYQTPRYLVIGTGKKITLECSQTMGHDKMYWYQQDPGMELHLIHYSYGVNSTEKGDLSSESTVSRIRTEHFPLTLESARPSHTSQYLCASSEYWGGAAAFFGQGTRLTVV.

About this clone: Other DNA sequences within the sample encode an identical CDR3. This rearrangement joins TRBV5-4 to TRBJ1-2, with a weak D call TRBD1 (5 bases). Looked up from germline, CDR1 is SGHNT and CDR2 is YYREEE (reference sequence). The ends were cut back, 3 bases at V and 5 bases at J, with 20 bases in the middle. The CDR3 has 16 amino acids. This CDR3 reads CASSSPSGGNRYGYTF. CDR3 bases: TGTGCCAGCAGCTCCCCGAGCGGGGGGAATCGGTATGGCTACACCTTC.

This chain links TRBV5-1 with TRBJ1-6, with D uncertain. V was clipped by 1 base and J by 7 bases, with 12 bases between them. This CDR3 is built from 15 residues. CDR1 and CDR2 (germline): SGHRS, YFSETQ. The CDR3 sequence: CASSLSEGGNSPLHF. DNA of the CDR3: TGCGCCAGCAGCTTGAGTGAGGGAGGGAATTCACCCCTCCACTTT.